Below, 10 T cell receptor beta chains from the same sample are listed, as sequenced in a study of blood T cells in healthy people across ages. The authors ran a second PCR of roughly 6 to 12 cycles using a sample-barcoded 5' primer and a J-beta primer mix. Each CDR3 protein is one row after TCRdb ran MiXCR on the 5' RACE reads. The sample lists approximately 850,000 distinct CDR3 sequences; roughly 44% were seen once. Sequenced: blood. The receptors stem from a man in his 60s in good health.

This clonotype has just a few counts. V is TRBV12-3 or TRBV12-4 and J is TRBJ1-1, with 9 bases lining up with TRBD1. This CDR3 spans 14 amino acids. Unmatched junction bases numbered 5, after V lost 5 bases and J lost 4 bases. The CDR3 DNA follows: TGTGCCAGCAGTGCAGAGACAGGGGGCACTGAAGCTTTCTTT. It yields the protein CASSAETGGTEAFF.

This clonotype was detected a few times. V and J are TRBV27 and TRBJ1-4; D is undetermined. This CDR3 has 14 amino acids. Looked up from germline, CDR1 is MNHEY and CDR2 is SMNVEV (reference sequence). V lost 2 bases and J 7 bases, leaving 11 bases between the germline ends. The CDR3 region has the DNA TGTGCCAGCAGTTTAGTGGCAGCTAGTGAAAAACTGTTTTTT. It specifies CASSLVAASEKLFF.

The V call is TRBV20-1, the J call TRBJ1-2; D gene unclear. The CDR3 has 13 residues. V dropped 5 bases and J dropped 4 bases, with 14 bases sitting between them. CDR1 DFQATT and CDR2 SNEGSKA come from the germline V gene (reference sequence). Here the CDR3 DNA reads TGCAGTGCTGTTCCCGCCACGGGCTATGGCTACACCTTC. Translating it yields CSAVPATGYGYTF.

This clonotype was observed a handful of times. The gene calls are TRBV25-1 and TRBJ1-2, with 7 bases matching TRBD1. The CDR3 runs to 16 residues. J lost 0 bases, V lost 3 bases, and 7 bases had no gene match. Looked up from germline, CDR1 is MGHDK and CDR2 is SYGVNS. CDR3 DNA sequence: TGTGCCAGCAGTGATGACAGGGCCCTTACTAACTATGGCTACACCTTC. The encoded protein is CASSDDRALTNYGYTF.

The sample holds a few counts of this clonotype. V usage is TRBV7-2 and J usage is TRBJ1-1; D ambiguous. The CDR3 is 15 amino acids. Trimming removed 2 bases from V and 4 bases from J, with 14 bases in between. From germline, CDR1 is SGHTA and CDR2 FQGNSA. CDR3 sequence reads: CASSLRAGRGTEAFF. The CDR3 nucleotides are TGTGCCAGCAGCTTACGCGCAGGAAGAGGCACTGAAGCTTTCTTT.

The gene calls are TRBV4-3 and TRBJ2-1; D might be TRBD1 (5 bases). CDR3 length: 17 amino acids. Germline V gene data show CDR1 as LGHNA and CDR2 as YSLEER. Trimming stripped 1 base from V and 1 base from J, with 14 bases between. The CDR3 here is CASSQVYFQGSYNEQFF. In DNA, the CDR3 is TGCGCCAGCAGCCAAGTGTATTTCCAGGGATCCTACAATGAGCAGTTCTTC.

The chain is built from TRBV6-5 and TRBJ2-3, with D possibly TRBD2 on 6 matching bases. Germline assignment: CDR1 MNHEY and CDR2 SVGAGI. The V end was cut by 6 bases, the J end by 4 bases, with 14 bases between. CDR3 length: 14 amino acids. This CDR3 reads CASSRRGIADTQYF. CDR3 sequence (DNA): TGTGCCAGCAGCCGTCGGGGGATCGCAGATACGCAGTATTTT.

This clonotype was found a few times. The chain couples TRBV5-5 to TRBJ2-3; D might be TRBD1 (5 bases). With 0 bases removed from V and 4 bases from J, the gap between germline ends came to 12 bases. The CDR3 is made up of 15 amino acids. Germline loops: CDR1 SGHKS, CDR2 YYEKEE (reference sequence). CDR3 in DNA: TGTGCCAGCAGCTTGGGCCAGGGTCTCCCAGATACGCAGTATTTT. Translating it yields CASSLGQGLPDTQYF.

J is TRBJ1-5 and V is TRBV21-1. TRBV21-1 is a pseudogene. This CDR3 comprises 14 residues. Here the CDR3 DNA reads TGTGCCAGCAGCAAAGCGGACCACTATCAGCCCCAGCATTTT. Residues: CASSKADHYQPQHF.

The chain is built from TRBV4-1 and TRBJ1-2; D is ambiguous. CDR1 is MGHRA and CDR2 is YSYEKL in the germline V gene. This CDR3 comprises 15 residues. V was clipped by 0 bases and J by 1 base, with 9 bases between them. The CDR3 region has the DNA TGCGCCAGCAGCCAAGAGGCAGCTTTTAACTATGGCTACACCTTC. Translation gives CASSQEAAFNYGYTF.